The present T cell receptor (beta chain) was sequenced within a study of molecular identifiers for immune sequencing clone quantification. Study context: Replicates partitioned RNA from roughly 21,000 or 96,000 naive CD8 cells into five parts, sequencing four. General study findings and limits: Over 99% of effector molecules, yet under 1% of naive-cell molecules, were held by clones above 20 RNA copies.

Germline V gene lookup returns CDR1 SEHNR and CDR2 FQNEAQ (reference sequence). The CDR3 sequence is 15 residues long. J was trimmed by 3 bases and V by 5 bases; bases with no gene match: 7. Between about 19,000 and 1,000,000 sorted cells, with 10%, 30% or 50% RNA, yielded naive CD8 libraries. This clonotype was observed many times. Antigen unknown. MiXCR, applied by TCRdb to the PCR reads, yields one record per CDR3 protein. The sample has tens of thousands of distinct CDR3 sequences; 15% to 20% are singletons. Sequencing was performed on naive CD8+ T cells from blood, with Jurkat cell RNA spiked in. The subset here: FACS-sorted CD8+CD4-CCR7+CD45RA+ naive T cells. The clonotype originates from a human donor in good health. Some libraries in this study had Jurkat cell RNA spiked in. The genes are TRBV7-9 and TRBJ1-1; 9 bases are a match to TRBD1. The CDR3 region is CASSPPGQGHTEAFF. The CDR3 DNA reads TGTGCCAGCAGCCCGCCGGGACAGGGTCACACTGAAGCTTTCTTT.